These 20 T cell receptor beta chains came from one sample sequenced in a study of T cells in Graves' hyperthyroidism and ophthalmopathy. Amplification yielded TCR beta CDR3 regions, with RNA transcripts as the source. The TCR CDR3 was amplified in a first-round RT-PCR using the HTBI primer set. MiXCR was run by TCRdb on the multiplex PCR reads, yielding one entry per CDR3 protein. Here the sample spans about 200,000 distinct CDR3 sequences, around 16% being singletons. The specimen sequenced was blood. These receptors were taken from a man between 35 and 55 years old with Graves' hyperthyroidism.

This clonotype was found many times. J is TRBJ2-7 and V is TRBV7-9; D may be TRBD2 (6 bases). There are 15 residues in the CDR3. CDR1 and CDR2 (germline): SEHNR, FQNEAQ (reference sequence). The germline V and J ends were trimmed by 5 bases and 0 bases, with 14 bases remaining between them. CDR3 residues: CASSLRDSSSYEQYF. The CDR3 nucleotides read TGTGCCAGCAGCCTTCGGGACTCCAGCTCCTACGAGCAGTACTTC.

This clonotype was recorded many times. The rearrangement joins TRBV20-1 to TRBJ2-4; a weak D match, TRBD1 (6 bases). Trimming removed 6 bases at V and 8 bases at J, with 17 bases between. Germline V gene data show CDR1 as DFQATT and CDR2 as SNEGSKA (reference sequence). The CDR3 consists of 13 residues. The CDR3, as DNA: TGCAGTGCGTTCCACAGAGGGGGTGACATTCAGTACTTC. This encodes CSAFHRGGDIQYF.

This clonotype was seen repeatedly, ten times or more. In DNA form, the CDR3 reads TGTGCCAGCAGCTTAGGGGGGGGGGGCCCGGCTGAGCAGTTCTTC. This encodes CASSLGGGGPAEQFF. The rearrangement uses TRBV7-2 and TRBJ2-1; D perhaps matches TRBD2 (7 bases). Germline CDR1 reads SGHTA; CDR2 reads FQGNSA. Trimming shortened V by 1 base and J by 9 bases, and 16 bases separated the two germline ends. The CDR3 sequence is 15 residues long.

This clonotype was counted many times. Written as DNA, the CDR3 is TGTGCCAGCAGTGAAGCTACCGGGGAGCTGTTTTTT. This gives the protein CASSEATGELFF. The rearrangement links TRBV2 to TRBJ2-2; D gene ambiguous. The CDR3 has 12 residues. Germline CDR1 is SNHLY and CDR2 is FYNNEI. Trimming took off 0 bases at V and 5 bases at J, with 1 base between the two ends.

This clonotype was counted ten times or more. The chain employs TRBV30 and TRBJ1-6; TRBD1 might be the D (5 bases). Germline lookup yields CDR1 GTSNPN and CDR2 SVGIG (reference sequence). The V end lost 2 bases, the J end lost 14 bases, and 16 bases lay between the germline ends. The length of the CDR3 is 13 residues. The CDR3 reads CAWSKVSGGALHF. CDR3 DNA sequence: TGTGCCTGGAGTAAAGTCTCTGGGGGGGCCCTCCACTTT.

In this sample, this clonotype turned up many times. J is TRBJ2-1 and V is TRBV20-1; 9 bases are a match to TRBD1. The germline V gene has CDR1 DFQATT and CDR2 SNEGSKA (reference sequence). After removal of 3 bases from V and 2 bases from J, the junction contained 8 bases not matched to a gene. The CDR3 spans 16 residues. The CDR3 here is CSASSRQGETYNEQFF. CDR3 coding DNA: TGCAGTGCTAGTTCCCGACAGGGGGAGACCTACAATGAGCAGTTCTTC.

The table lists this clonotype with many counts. The CDR3 reads CASRDPPKGPGTQYF. The CDR3 region has the DNA TGCGCCAGCAGGGACCCTCCAAAGGGCCCCGGTACGCAGTATTTT. The rearrangement links TRBV4-1 to TRBJ2-3; D is ambiguous. Germline V gives CDR1 MGHRA, CDR2 YSYEKL. The CDR3 spans 15 residues. V was cut by 6 bases and J by 8 bases, with 21 bases left in between.

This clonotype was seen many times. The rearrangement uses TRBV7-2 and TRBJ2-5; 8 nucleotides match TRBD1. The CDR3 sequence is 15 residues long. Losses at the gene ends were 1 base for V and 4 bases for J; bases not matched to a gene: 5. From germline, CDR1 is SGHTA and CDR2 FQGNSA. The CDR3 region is CASSLEQGGGETQYF. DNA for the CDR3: TGTGCCAGCAGCTTAGAACAGGGGGGTGGAGAGACCCAGTACTTC.

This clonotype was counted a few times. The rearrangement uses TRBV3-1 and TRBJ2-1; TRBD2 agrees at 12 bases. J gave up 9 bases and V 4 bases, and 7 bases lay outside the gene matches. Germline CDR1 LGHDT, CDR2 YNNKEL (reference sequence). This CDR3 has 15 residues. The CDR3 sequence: CASSLVLAGGSEQFF. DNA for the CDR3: TGTGCCAGCAGCCTAGTGCTAGCGGGGGGGAGTGAGCAGTTCTTC.

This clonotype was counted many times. CDR3 region: CASSLNVYEQYF. In DNA form, the CDR3 reads TGTGCCAGCAGCTTGAATGTTTACGAGCAGTACTTC. J is TRBJ2-7 and V is TRBV11-2; D is uncertain. V lost 3 bases and J 4 bases, leaving 7 bases between the germline ends. This CDR3 has 12 residues. The V gene's germline CDR1 is SGHAT and CDR2 FQNNGV.

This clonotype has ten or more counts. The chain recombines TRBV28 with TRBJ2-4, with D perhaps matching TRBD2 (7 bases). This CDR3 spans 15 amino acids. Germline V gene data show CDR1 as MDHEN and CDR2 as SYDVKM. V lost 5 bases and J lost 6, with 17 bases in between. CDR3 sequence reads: CASSRIGGRVNIQYF. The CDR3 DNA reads TGTGCCAGCAGTCGGATCGGGGGGCGCGTAAACATTCAGTACTTC.

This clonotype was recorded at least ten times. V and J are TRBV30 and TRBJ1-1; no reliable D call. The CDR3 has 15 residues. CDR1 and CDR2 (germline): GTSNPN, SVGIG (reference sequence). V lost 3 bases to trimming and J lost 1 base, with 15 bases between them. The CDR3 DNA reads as TGTGCCTGGAGCGTAGGGCGGACGGGGAACACTGAAGCTTTCTTT. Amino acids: CAWSVGRTGNTEAFF.

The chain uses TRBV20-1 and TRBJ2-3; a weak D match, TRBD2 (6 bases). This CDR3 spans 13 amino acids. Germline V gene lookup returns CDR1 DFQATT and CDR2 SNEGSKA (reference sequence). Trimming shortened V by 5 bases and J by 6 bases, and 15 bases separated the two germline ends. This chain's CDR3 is CSASMAGLDTQYF. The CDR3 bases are TGCAGTGCTTCCATGGCGGGGTTGGATACGCAGTATTTT.

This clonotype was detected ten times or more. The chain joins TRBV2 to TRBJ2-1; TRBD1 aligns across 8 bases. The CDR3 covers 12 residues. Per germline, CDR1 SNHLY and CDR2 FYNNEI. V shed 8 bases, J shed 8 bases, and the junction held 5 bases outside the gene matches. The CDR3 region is CASDPGGDEQFF. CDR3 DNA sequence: TGTGCCAGCGACCCAGGGGGCGATGAGCAGTTCTTC.

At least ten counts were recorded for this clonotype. The CDR3 DNA sequence: TGTGCCAGCAGTTACCAGGGGGGACCCTACGAGCAGTACTTC. Amino acids: CASSYQGGPYEQYF. V gene TRBV7-2 combines with J gene TRBJ2-7; a possible D gene is TRBD1 (7 bases). Trimming shortened V by 6 bases and J by 2 bases, and 14 bases separated the two germline ends. CDR1 is SGHTA and CDR2 is FQGNSA in the germline V gene. This CDR3 region has 14 residues.

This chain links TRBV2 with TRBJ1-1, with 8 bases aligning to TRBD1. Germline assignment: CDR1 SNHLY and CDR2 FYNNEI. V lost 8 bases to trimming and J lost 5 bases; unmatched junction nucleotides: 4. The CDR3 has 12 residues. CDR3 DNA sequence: TGTGCCAGCTACAGGGGGGCAACTGAAGCTTTCTTT. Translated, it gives CASYRGATEAFF.

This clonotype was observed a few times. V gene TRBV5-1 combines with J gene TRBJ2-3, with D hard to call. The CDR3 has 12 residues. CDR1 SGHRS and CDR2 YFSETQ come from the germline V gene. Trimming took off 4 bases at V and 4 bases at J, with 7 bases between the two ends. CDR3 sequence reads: CASSTPSDTQYF. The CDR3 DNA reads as TGCGCCAGCAGCACCCCTTCAGATACGCAGTATTTT. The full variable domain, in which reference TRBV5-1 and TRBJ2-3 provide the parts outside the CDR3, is KAGVTQTPRYLIKTRGQQVTLSCSPISGHRSVSWYQQTPGQGLQFLFEYFSETQRNKGNFPGRFSGRQFSNSRSEMNVSTLELGDSALYLCASSTPSDTQYFGPGTRLTVL.

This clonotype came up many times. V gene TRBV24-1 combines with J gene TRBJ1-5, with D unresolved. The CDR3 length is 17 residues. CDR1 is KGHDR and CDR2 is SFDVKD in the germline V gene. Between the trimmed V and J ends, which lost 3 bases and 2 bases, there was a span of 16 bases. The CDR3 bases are TGTGCCACCAGTGATCCCACCCTAGGAGTTGGCAATCAGCCCCAGCATTTT. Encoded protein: CATSDPTLGVGNQPQHF.

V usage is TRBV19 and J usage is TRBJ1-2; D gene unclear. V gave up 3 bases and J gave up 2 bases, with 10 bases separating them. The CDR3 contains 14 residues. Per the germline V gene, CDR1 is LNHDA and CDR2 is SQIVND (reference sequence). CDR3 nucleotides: TGTGCCAGTAGTATTAGAGGCGAAAACTATGGCTACACCTTC. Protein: CASSIRGENYGYTF.

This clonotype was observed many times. CDR3 in DNA: TGCAGTGCCCACACAGGACAGGGGGCGGTTAACTATGGCTACACCTTC. It yields the protein CSAHTGQGAVNYGYTF. The rearrangement joins TRBV20-1 to TRBJ1-2, with TRBD1 matching over 11 bases. From germline, CDR1 is DFQATT and CDR2 SNEGSKA (reference sequence). The CDR3 is made up of 16 amino acids. The V segment lost 6 bases and the J segment 1 base; nucleotides outside the gene matches: 10.